The entry below gives a single T cell receptor (beta chain) sequence along with its context. Its antigen remains unknown. Sequence data for DNA of cultured CD4+ T cells were generated by the Oncomine TCR Beta short-read assay. TCRdb used MiXCR to reprocess the PCR reads, holding one entry per CDR3 protein. The sample holds 9,500 to 10,000 distinct CDR3 sequences, 35% to 40% seen once. Described treatment: roughly 10-day PBMC culture with coronavirus spike peptide pools or control peptides (ViraFEST assay). The CDR3 covers 13 residues. V was clipped by 7 bases and J by 2 bases, with 11 bases between them. Germline V gene lookup returns CDR1 MNHNS and CDR2 SASEGT. These data originate in a study of vaccination and CD4 T cells after COVID-19. Turning to the study itself: Two of the convalescents were Hispanic, and convalescents were six males and four females. Study findings and constraints: The great majority, 304 of 307 vaccine-specific clones, proved spike mono-reactive in convalescent patients.

This receptor was identified in a human donor who had recovered from COVID-19. The chain joins TRBV6-1 to TRBJ1-2, with D possibly TRBD1 on 6 matching bases. The specimen was CD4+ T cells from blood, cultured in vitro. The CDR3: CASKRQANYGYTF. The DNA for the CDR3 is TGTGCCAGCAAGCGACAGGCGAACTATGGCTACACCTTC.